The text below deals with one T cell receptor (beta chain). Antigen specificity is unknown. This entry belongs to a study of T cell responses to AZD1222 COVID-19 vaccine. Study information: Recipients boosted at about 4 weeks or about 12 weeks are pooled.

Study observations and caveats: Repertoires were collected only later (after the peak T cell response had occurred). White British people made up most donors, females outnumbered males, and clonal diversity was possibly underestimated. Nearly half of spike-specific TCRs reportedly target unmutated variant regions.

V was shortened by 7 bases and J by 7 bases, with 16 bases between the two germline ends. Germline loops: CDR1 SGHTA, CDR2 FQGNSA. The CDR3 extends over 13 amino acids. Repertoires were generated with immunoSEQ multiplex PCR, while TCRdb's copy carries only in-frame clones and drops some. The sample includes 130,000 or so clones, roughly nine tenths of them seen just once. The origin of this receptor is an adult in good health. The material sequenced was peripheral blood, taken on day 0 of AZD1222 vaccination. This sequence joins TRBV7-2 and TRBJ2-5; possible D gene TRBD2, 5 bases. The CDR3 DNA sequence: TGTGCCAGCACCCAGAGGGCGGACGGGACCCAGTACTTC. Translating gives CASTQRADGTQYF. The variable domain in full, completed from reference TRBV7-2 and TRBJ2-5, reads GAGVSQSPSNKVTEKGKDVELRCDPISGHTALYWYRQSLGQGLEFLIYFQGNSAPDKSGLPSDRFSAERTGGSVSTLTIQRTQQEDSAVYLCASTQRADGTQYFGPGTRLLVL.